A single sample gave rise to the 21 T cell receptor beta chains below, sequenced in a study of CXCR3-negative and CXCR3-positive naive CD8 T cells. The study made its TRB cDNA libraries by 5' RACE, adding UMI labels. TCRdb reprocessed the 5' RACE reads and reports one entry per CDR3 protein, with no DNA. Its clone listing holds tens of thousands of distinct CDR3 sequences. The sample taken for sequencing was naive CXCR3- CD8+ T cells from blood. The subset is: CD45RO-CCR7+CD27+CD95- naive CD8+ T cells lacking CXCR3 (TNR3-). The receptors originated from a human donor in good health. Some clones in this sample may be carry-over from other donors' samples.

J is TRBJ2-1 and V is TRBV29-1; TCRdb gives TRBD1 as the D gene, but with no DNA this cannot be confirmed. This CDR3 is 11 amino acids long. Germline CDR1 SQVTM, CDR2 ANQGSEA. The CDR3 reads CSVDWGVEQFF.

The chain is built from TRBV4-2 and TRBJ2-1; TCRdb selects TRBD2, and the lack of DNA leaves this call unchecked. Germline V gives CDR1 LGHNA, CDR2 YNFKEQ. The length of the CDR3 is 13 residues. This CDR3 is CASASGGANEQFF.

The J gene is TRBJ2-2, the V gene TRBV29-1; lacking DNA, the TRBD2 call made by TCRdb goes unchecked. Germline-derived CDR1 and CDR2 are SQVTM and ANQGSEA. The CDR3 extends over 16 amino acids. CDR3 sequence reads: CSVVASSGRAPGELFF.

The gene calls are TRBV18 and TRBJ2-3. The length of the CDR3 is 12 residues. Per germline, CDR1 KGHSH and CDR2 LQKENI. The CDR3 protein is CASSPATDTQYF.

The CDR3 loop reads CASSPPSEWSDGYTF. The chain combines TRBV18 with TRBJ1-2. Per germline, CDR1 KGHSH and CDR2 LQKENI. The CDR3 contains 15 residues.

The chain uses TRBV6-5 and TRBJ2-5; with no DNA, the TCRdb D assignment of TRBD1 cannot be verified. The CDR3 is made up of 17 amino acids. CDR1 is MNHEY, CDR2 SVGAGI, per germline. Here the CDR3 reads CASSKSGGWGYQETQYF.

CDR3 region: CATRKTHSLAEIYNEQFF. V and J are TRBV15 and TRBJ2-1. The CDR3 covers 18 residues. Germline-derived CDR1 and CDR2 are LNHNV and YYDKDF (reference sequence).

The CDR3 sequence: CASSQGGTGAFGYTF. The V call is TRBV4-1, the J call TRBJ1-2; TCRdb calls TRBD1, which cannot be checked without DNA. The CDR3 loop spans 15 amino acids. Germline V CDR1 and CDR2: MGHRA, YSYEKL.

This chain uses TRBV4-3 with TRBJ2-1; as DNA is missing, the TRBD1 call by TCRdb cannot be tested. Germline lookup yields CDR1 LGHNA and CDR2 YSLEER. The CDR3 is made up of 16 amino acids. The CDR3 loop reads CASSRSRDRGYNEQFF.

CDR3 protein: CASSLAWGPVSYEQYF. The J gene is TRBJ2-7, the V gene TRBV7-6; TCRdb selects TRBD1, and the lack of DNA leaves this call unchecked. The V gene's germline CDR1 is SGHVS and CDR2 FNYEAQ. The CDR3 runs 16 residues.

V is TRBV20-1 and J is TRBJ2-2; lacking DNA, the TRBD1 call made by TCRdb goes unchecked. The germline V gene encodes CDR1 DFQATT and CDR2 SNEGSKA (reference sequence). CDR3 length equals 17 residues. The CDR3 is CSARYWTGAKNTGELFF.

The chain uses TRBV28 and TRBJ2-1. Looked up from germline, CDR1 is MDHEN and CDR2 is SYDVKM. This CDR3 has 13 amino acids. This CDR3 is CASCGRLYNEQFF.

V and J are TRBV19 and TRBJ1-2; as DNA is missing, the TRBD1 call by TCRdb cannot be tested. From germline, CDR1 is LNHDA and CDR2 SQIVND (reference sequence). The CDR3 is 13 residues long. The CDR3 region is CASSSGTAYGYTF.

The gene calls are TRBV12-3 or TRBV12-4 and TRBJ2-3. The CDR3 covers 11 residues. Here the CDR3 reads CASSSTDTQYF.

This chain uses TRBV6-2 or TRBV6-3 with TRBJ1-5; the TCRdb D gene call, TRBD1, has no DNA to confirm it. The CDR3 is 18 residues long. Germline V gives CDR1 MNHEY, CDR2 SVGEGT. CDR3 protein: CASSYSDSGTGWWQPQHF.

V gene TRBV6-2 or TRBV6-3 combines with J gene TRBJ2-7; TCRdb returns TRBD1, unconfirmable since there is no DNA. CDR3 length equals 16 residues. Germline V gene data show CDR1 as MNHEY and CDR2 as SVGEGT. The CDR3 region is CASSWARRGPSYEQYF.

V gene TRBV29-1 combines with J gene TRBJ2-5; with no DNA, the TCRdb D assignment of TRBD1 cannot be verified. This CDR3 contains 14 residues. The V gene's germline CDR1 is SQVTM and CDR2 ANQGSEA. CDR3 protein: CSVEGNLGGETQYF. Complete variable domain (other parts from reference TRBV29-1 and TRBJ2-5): SAVISQKPSRDICQRGTSLTIQCQVDSQVTMMFWYRQQPGQSLTLIATANQGSEATYESGFVIDKFPISRPNLTFSTLTVSNMSPEDSSIYLCSVEGNLGGETQYFGPGTRLLVL.

This chain joins TRBV6-6 and TRBJ2-5; TCRdb indicates TRBD2, and absent DNA this call remains unverified. The CDR3 has 15 residues. The V gene's germline CDR1 is MNHNY and CDR2 SVGAGI (reference sequence). The CDR3 is CASSYSTEAQETQYF.

The rearrangement uses TRBV7-9 and TRBJ1-1; TCRdb designates TRBD1, a call that cannot be tested without DNA. Germline CDR1 is SEHNR and CDR2 is FQNEAQ (reference sequence). CDR3 size: 15 residues. The CDR3 loop is CASSLPPGENTEAFF.

Frequency places this clonotype as medium-sized (0.01 to 0.1%). The rearrangement links TRBV29-1 to TRBJ2-7; TCRdb names TRBD1, which stays unverified in the absence of DNA. The CDR3 is made up of 15 amino acids. Germline values: CDR1 SQVTM, CDR2 ANQGSEA. The chain's CDR3 is CSVEGGRSQSYEQYF.

The V and J genes are TRBV25-1 and TRBJ2-1. The V gene's germline CDR1 is MGHDK and CDR2 SYGVNS. The CDR3 is made up of 14 amino acids. The CDR3 protein is CASSEDWGIDEQFF.